Each of the 24 T cell receptor beta chains below was sequenced from the same sample in a study of T-cell reconstitution after alpha-beta-depleted transplantation in children. Unique molecular identifiers featured in how the TCRbeta library was prepared. TCRdb called the PCR reads again in MiXCR, with one record for every CDR3 protein. The sample records about 420,000 distinct CDR3 sequences, about 16% being singletons. The material sequenced was PBMCs, mostly from graft donor cells, taken 360 days after TCRalphabeta/CD19-depleted stem cell transplant. Receptors originate from a boy under two years old who had a stem cell transplant for Wiskott-Aldrich syndrome, so the T cells may come from the graft donor.

This clonotype showed up just a few times. V is TRBV6-6 and J is TRBJ2-2; tentative D call: TRBD2 (5 bases). This CDR3 has 12 amino acids. The ends were cut back, 6 bases at V and 8 bases at J, with 10 bases in the middle. The germline V gene encodes CDR1 MNHNY and CDR2 SVGAGI (reference sequence). The DNA for the CDR3 is TGTGCCAGCAGAAAAGCGGCAGGGGAGCTGTTTTTT. Its translation is CASRKAAGELFF.

The rearrangement links TRBV12-3 or TRBV12-4 to TRBJ1-6; 7 nucleotides match TRBD1. This CDR3 has 14 residues. V lost 4 bases, J lost 6 bases, and 3 bases stayed unmatched. The CDR3 loop is CASSSNRGNSPLHF. CDR3 DNA: TGTGCCAGCAGTTCAAACAGGGGTAATTCACCCCTCCACTTT.

Regarding this clonotype: The junction shows a germline mismatch at one end, possibly a read error. V usage is TRBV7-2 and J usage is TRBJ2-1; D gene ambiguous. The germline gives CDR1 SGHTA, CDR2 FQGNSA. The CDR3 runs 12 residues. CDR3 loop: CASSLGTAQESF. For the CDR3, the DNA is TGTGCCAGCAGCTTAGGTACCGCCCAGGAAAGTTTC. Full variable domain (missing parts from reference TRBV7-2 and TRBJ2-1): GAGVSQSPSNKVTEKGKDVELRCDPISGHTALYWYRQSLGQGLEFLIYFQGNSAPDKSGLPSDRFSAERTGGSVSTLTIQRTQQEDSAVYLCASSLGTAQESFGPGTRLTVL.

This clonotype has only a few counts. The genes are TRBV10-3 and TRBJ2-3; no definite D call. V lost 9 bases and J lost 1, with 11 bases in between. The CDR3 has 13 amino acids. Per the germline V gene, CDR1 is ENHRY and CDR2 is SYGVKD. DNA for the CDR3: TGTGCCATGGCCCCGGTGGGCACAGATACGCAGTATTTT. Its translation is CAMAPVGTDTQYF.

The chain combines TRBV20-1 with TRBJ2-1; D call uncertain. Germline lookup yields CDR1 DFQATT and CDR2 SNEGSKA (reference sequence). The V end lost 1 base, the J end lost 9 bases, and 4 bases lay between the germline ends. The CDR3 contains 10 residues. Written as DNA, the CDR3 is TGCAGTGCTAGAGCTACTGAGCAGTTCTTC. This gives the protein CSARATEQFF.

CDR3 in DNA: TGCGCCAGCAGTGTGCAGCGGGCCAAAAACATTCAGTACTTC. Its protein product is CASSVQRAKNIQYF. This sequence joins TRBV10-2 and TRBJ2-4; D might be TRBD2 (5 bases). From germline, CDR1 is WSHSY and CDR2 SAAADI. The CDR3 length is 14 residues. V lost 4 bases and J 1 base, leaving 8 bases between the germline ends.

This clonotype came up a few times. The genes are TRBV2 and TRBJ2-7; 10 positions match TRBD1. The CDR3 extends over 13 amino acids. In germline, CDR1 is SNHLY, CDR2 FYNNEI. V trimming: 6 bases; J trimming: 6 bases; junction bases outside the gene matches: 5. The CDR3 DNA follows: TGTGCCAGCAGCCGGGACAGGGGTTTCGAGCAGTACTTC. Amino acids: CASSRDRGFEQYF.

The chain carries TRBV28 and TRBJ1-6, with D possibly matching TRBD1 (5 bases). V was trimmed by 7 bases and J by 8 bases, leaving 12 bases between them. This CDR3 comprises 13 residues. Looked up from germline, CDR1 is MDHEN and CDR2 is SYDVKM. DNA of the CDR3: TGTGCCAGCACTCTTTCAGGGTATTCACCCCTCCACTTT. This sequence encodes CASTLSGYSPLHF.

The rearrangement joins TRBV6-5 to TRBJ2-1; D not certain. From germline, CDR1 is MNHEY and CDR2 SVGAGI. The CDR3 runs 14 residues. V was clipped by 2 bases and J by 6 bases, with 11 bases between them. The CDR3 DNA follows: TGTGCCAGCAGTTACGGTTCGCGAGGCAATGAGCAGTTCTTC. Translating gives CASSYGSRGNEQFF.

This clonotype was seen more than once but under ten times. V usage is TRBV20-1 and J usage is TRBJ1-5; 7 nucleotides agree with TRBD1. CDR3 length equals 12 residues. With 4 bases clipped from V and 7 bases from J, the junction kept 4 bases outside the gene matches. Germline CDR1 DFQATT, CDR2 SNEGSKA (reference sequence). The CDR3 sequence: CSATGGRQPQHF. The CDR3 nucleotides are TGCAGTGCTACAGGGGGTAGGCAGCCCCAGCATTTT.

This clonotype appeared a few times. The V call is TRBV24-1, the J call TRBJ2-3, with a possible D match to TRBD2 (6 bases). Germline-derived CDR1 and CDR2 are KGHDR and SFDVKD. The V end was cut by 4 bases, the J end by 4 bases, with 14 bases between. The CDR3 totals 15 residues. This CDR3 reads CATSDTGGGADTQYF. The CDR3 DNA is TGTGCCACCAGTGACACCGGAGGAGGGGCAGATACGCAGTATTTT.

The chain uses TRBV12-3 or TRBV12-4 and TRBJ2-7; D not certain. V dropped 1 base and J dropped 0 bases, with 16 bases sitting between them. The CDR3 contains 17 residues. CDR3 coding DNA: TGTGCCAGCAGTTTAGGTTGTTGTCAGGTTAGCTCCTACGAGCAGTACTTC. Encoded protein: CASSLGCCQVSSYEQYF.

This rearrangement joins TRBV5-1 to TRBJ2-2; no clear D gene. In germline, CDR1 is SGHRS, CDR2 YFSETQ. V lost 2 bases, J lost 1 base, and 12 bases lay in between. This CDR3 has 16 amino acids. The CDR3 nucleotides read TGCGCCAGCAGCTTTGGCCTGATGGGGAACACCGGGGAGCTGTTTTTT. Protein: CASSFGLMGNTGELFF.

This clonotype turned up a few times. The chain uses TRBV4-1 and TRBJ2-5; D possibly corresponds to TRBD2 (6 bases). The CDR3 length is 16 residues. Per germline, CDR1 MGHRA and CDR2 YSYEKL. Trimming took off 0 bases at V and 5 bases at J, with 16 bases between the two ends. CDR3 in amino acids: CASSQDTQGLAETQYF. For the CDR3, the DNA is TGCGCCAGCAGCCAAGATACCCAGGGCCTAGCGGAGACCCAGTACTTC.

The rearrangement joins TRBV20-1 to TRBJ2-5; 7 bases line up with TRBD1. The germline CDR1 and CDR2 sequences are DFQATT and SNEGSKA (reference sequence). This CDR3 has 13 amino acids. After removal of 5 bases from V and 5 bases from J, the junction contained 8 bases not matched to a gene. The CDR3 here is CSAGDSAWETQYF. The CDR3 DNA follows: TGCAGTGCTGGGGACAGCGCATGGGAGACCCAGTACTTC.

This clonotype appeared once. The chain links TRBV9 to TRBJ2-1; maybe TRBD2 (5 bases). This CDR3 spans 16 amino acids. V lost 2 bases to trimming and J lost 0 bases, with 12 bases between them. Germline V gene lookup returns CDR1 SGDLS and CDR2 YYNGEE. This chain's CDR3 is CASSVLLASSYNEQFF. CDR3 coding DNA: TGTGCCAGCAGCGTTCTTCTAGCTAGCTCCTACAATGAGCAGTTCTTC.

The sample holds many counts of this clonotype. This chain's CDR3 is CATAGTGTGTGELFF. The CDR3 DNA sequence: TGTGCCACCGCCGGGACAGGGACAGGCACCGGGGAGCTGTTTTTT. V is TRBV10-3 and J is TRBJ2-2; 9 bases are a match to TRBD1. This CDR3 comprises 15 residues. With 10 bases clipped from V and 4 bases from J, the junction kept 10 bases outside the gene matches. Per germline, CDR1 ENHRY and CDR2 SYGVKD.

V gene TRBV20-1 combines with J gene TRBJ2-7; TRBD1 matches at 11 bases. The CDR3 runs to 15 residues. CDR1 is DFQATT, CDR2 SNEGSKA, per germline (reference sequence). V was clipped by 5 bases and J by 3 bases; unmatched bases: 9. CDR3 sequence (DNA): TGCAGTGCTTGGAGGACAGGGGGCCCCAACTACGAGCAGTACTTC. Amino acid sequence: CSAWRTGGPNYEQYF.

This clonotype came up a few times. The V gene is TRBV4-2, the J gene TRBJ2-3; the match to TRBD2 covers 14 bases. Looked up from germline, CDR1 is LGHNA and CDR2 is YNFKEQ. The length of the CDR3 is 17 residues. Unmatched junction bases numbered 5, after V lost 4 bases and J lost 2 bases. Here the CDR3 reads CASSPGTSGGYTDTQYF. CDR3 DNA: TGTGCCAGCAGCCCCGGGACTAGCGGGGGCTACACAGATACGCAGTATTTT.

This clonotype was found a few times. The chain combines TRBV5-1 with TRBJ1-4; D might be TRBD1 (5 bases). Germline V gene sequence: CDR1 SGHRS, CDR2 YFSETQ. This CDR3 is built from 14 residues. V lost 0 bases and J 5 bases, leaving 8 bases between the germline ends. CDR3 DNA: TGCGCCAGCAGCTTGGGGGGCCTCAATGAAAAACTGTTTTTT. Residues: CASSLGGLNEKLFF.

The gene calls are TRBV12-3 or TRBV12-4 and TRBJ2-7, with D perhaps given as TRBD1 or TRBD2 (7 bases each). The CDR3 is made up of 17 amino acids. The V end was cut by 6 bases, the J end by 0 bases, with 21 bases between. CDR3 sequence (DNA): TGTGCCAGCAGCTCTCCCAGGGGGAGGGTGAGCTCCTACGAGCAGTACTTC. Its translation: CASSSPRGRVSSYEQYF.

This chain links TRBV16 with TRBJ2-1; D possibly uses TRBD1 or TRBD2 (6 bases each). V lost 4 bases and J lost 9, with 16 bases in between. The germline CDR1 and CDR2 sequences are KGHSY and FQNENV. This CDR3 spans 14 amino acids. The CDR3 coding sequence is TGTGCCAGCAGCCCGCTGACAGAGGGGGGTGAGCAGTTCTTC. Protein sequence: CASSPLTEGGEQFF.

This clonotype was counted between two and nine times. The V call is TRBV13, the J call TRBJ2-1, with TRBD2 as a possible D gene (5 bases). The CDR3 has 15 residues. V gave up 4 bases and J gave up 10 bases, with 20 bases separating them. CDR1 is PRHDT and CDR2 is FYEKMQ in the germline V gene (reference sequence). CDR3 DNA: TGTGCCAGCAGCTCTAATCCTTGGGGAGCAAGGGAGCAGTTCTTC. Translated: CASSSNPWGAREQFF.

This clonotype has just a few counts. The CDR3 is CASTLRGFRETQYF. The DNA of the CDR3 is TGTGCCAGCACCCTTAGGGGGTTTCGAGAGACCCAGTACTTC. V usage is TRBV28 and J usage is TRBJ2-5, with a possible D match to TRBD1 (6 bases). V lost 7 bases and J 4 bases, leaving 16 bases between the germline ends. Germline V gene lookup returns CDR1 MDHEN and CDR2 SYDVKM. This CDR3 contains 14 residues. Looking up the rest from reference TRBV28 and TRBJ2-5 gives the full variable domain: DVKVTQSSRYLVKRTGEKVFLECVQDMDHENMFWYRQDPGLGLRLIYFSYDVKMKEKGDIPEGYSVSREKKERFSLILESASTNQTSMYLCASTLRGFRETQYFGPGTRLLVL.